The entry below describes one TCR beta chain. Original methodology: Reference gene primer amplification gave nucleated cell count estimates. Clones were read by immunoSEQ multiplex PCR, and TCRdb kept only the in-frame ones, dropping some. V and J calls and clone size are as listed in that table; D and trimming were resolved from the DNA. The sample holds about 64,000 clones, around 86% seen once. These data come from a study of blood T cell repertoires in COVID-19. Study as a whole: Acute and convalescent COVID-19 samples came from the United States, Italy and Spain. PBMCs, B-cell-depleted T cells, or T cells provided the cDNA or gDNA that made up the material.

This CDR3 region has 16 residues. In germline, CDR1 is KGHSH, CDR2 LQKENI. V dropped 6 bases and J dropped 0; count of bases not matched to a gene: 8. Source material: peripheral blood. This chain joins TRBV18 and TRBJ2-3; 8 bases align to TRBD2. The TCR comes from a man in his forties with acute or convalescent COVID-19. The chain's CDR3 is CASSPIAGSSTDTQYF. The CDR3 coding sequence is TGTGCCAGCTCTCCCATAGCGGGGTCTAGCACAGATACGCAGTATTTT.